Listed below are T cell receptor beta chains from one sample, sequenced in a study of shared clonotypes between healthy human individuals. Repertoires were generated with immunoSEQ multiplex PCR, while TCRdb's copy carries only in-frame clones and drops some. The sample lists roughly 520,000 clones, roughly 95% seen once, with nearly 0.065% in the top ten. Sequencing was performed on naive CD4+ T cells sorted from blood. These receptor sequences come from a woman aged 25 to 39 in good health. Both conserved end residues are part of each CDR3.

V	length	J	CDR3
TRBV5-1	13	TRBJ2-3	CASSLTGEVTQYF
TRBV7-9	15	TRBJ2-5	CASSLGGTVKETQYF
TRBV7-2	15	TRBJ2-7	CASSQDREVRHEQYF
TRBV7-8	14	TRBJ1-4	CASSRQGTNEKLFF
TRBV11-3	16	TRBJ2-3	CASSLGTYTSTDTQYF
TRBV7-9	15	TRBJ2-7	CASSLPSGSSYEQYF
TRBV28	14	TRBJ2-1	CASSSALGGGKQFF
TRBV7-2	18	TRBJ2-1	CASSFGRAGVASYNEQFF
TRBV2	15	TRBJ2-5	CASTRTGERFETQYF
TRBV18	14	TRBJ2-5	CASSPRGNQETQYF
TRBV21-1	19	TRBJ2-2	CASSKGRKGSAGRSGELFF
TRBV30	16	TRBJ1-1	CAWSVGLGLGTTEAFF
TRBV9	15	TRBJ2-7	CASSVDGTARYEQYF
TRBV30	13	NA	CAWATSGRNEQYF
TRBV15	14	TRBJ1-5	CATSRAAGGQPQHF
TRBV28	14	TRBJ1-5	CASSPPGANQPQHF
TRBV18	17	TRBJ1-5	CASSPPGWVRGNQPQHF
TRBV5-1	13	TRBJ2-7	CASSLAVPSEQYF
TRBV7-2	14	NA	CASSLGLAVYEQYF
TRBV30	13	TRBJ1-5	CAWSVQQDQPQHF
TRBV7-2	17	TRBJ2-2	CASSLGSSGRALGELFF
TRBV6-5	14	TRBJ2-7	CASSKGRQGYEQYF
TRBV13	15	TRBJ2-7	CASSYRDRVSYEQYF
TRBV5-1	16	TRBJ2-1	CASSLVVASGAREQFF
TRBV28	16	TRBJ2-3	CASSLGDSPGADTQYF
TRBV5-1	17	TRBJ2-3	CASSLVAREVGTDTQYF
TRBV4-1	17	TRBJ1-4	CASSQLGQGSTNEKLFF
TRBV9	15	TRBJ2-5	CASSGVDSLQETQYF
TRBV9	16	TRBJ2-1	CASSVEVASSYNEQFF
TRBV28	15	TRBJ1-2	CASSLDGATGVGYTF
TRBV29-1	13	TRBJ2-1	CSVLRDSYNEQFF
TRBV28	18	TRBJ2-1	CASKGRSYRPAEGNEQFF
TRBV27	15	TRBJ2-2	CASRKGTANTGELFF
TRBV7-9	17	TRBJ1-5	CASSLSAATDGNQPQHF
TRBV2	14	TRBJ1-1	CASSEGFQNTEAFF
TRBV18	14	TRBJ2-2	CASSKRELAGELFF
TRBV11-2	14	TRBJ1-5	CASSKGDSNQPQHF
TRBV7-2	17	TRBJ1-5	CASSTHVGQGAFQPQHF
TRBV7-6	15	TRBJ1-3	CASSLEAESGNTIYF
TRBV2	12	TRBJ2-5	CASSGVVETQYF
TRBV11-3	16	TRBJ1-1	CASSLGGEQVNTEAFF
TRBV10-3	14	TRBJ1-2	CAISDGPIGYGYTF
TRBV30	17	TRBJ1-2	CAWSVKYRGRSNYGYTF
TRBV7-2	15	TRBJ2-3	CASSLQGGNADTQYF
TRBV9	11	TRBJ1-1	CASGRNTEAFF
TRBV6-1	13	TRBJ2-7	CASTSGQGGEQYF
TRBV30	12	TRBJ1-6	CAWSVPASPLHF